The 10 T cell receptor beta chains reported below all come from one sample, sequenced in a study of cytomegalovirus exposure and HLA in healthy donors listed by TCRdb under 2017. Library prep was done by the immunoSEQ multiplex PCR assay. The multiplex PCR relied on a mix of 60 forward primers for TCR Vbeta segments and 13 reverse primers for TCR Jbeta segments. Entries here come from immuneACCESS through TCRdb and include only in-frame sequences with V and J called. Some clones fail to appear in such tables; in the studies checked, an unresolved V gene covers under half of the shortfall, and the cause of the remainder is unknown. The table for this sample lists roughly 190,000 clones; under 80% of them were counted only once. The top ten clonotypes cover 2.5% to 4% of the sample. Sequenced material: PBMCs. The receptors shown here come from a female donor in good health and CMV-seronegative.

The CDR3 region has the DNA TGTGCCAGCAGCGTAAAGGGGACAGGGGTTGTCGGAACTGAAGCTTTCTTT. Its protein product is CASSVKGTGVVGTEAFF. The V gene is TRBV9, the J gene TRBJ1-1; 10 bases map to TRBD1. The CDR3 runs 17 residues. With V trimmed by 1 base and J by 5 bases, 11 bases remained unmatched. Germline CDR1 and CDR2: SGDLS and YYNGEE.

The CDR3 reads CASSEGAGWGYTF. For the CDR3, the DNA is TGTGCCAGCAGTGAAGGGGCGGGGTGGGGCTACACCTTC. The rearrangement uses TRBV6-1 and TRBJ1-2; no reliable D call. Germline assignment: CDR1 MNHNS and CDR2 SASEGT. V lost 1 base to trimming and J lost 8 bases, with 11 bases between them. CDR3 length equals 13 residues.

The count of this clone is one. The DNA of the CDR3 is TGCGCCAGCAGGGGAGGGCAGGACGAGCAGTACTTC. Translating gives CASRGGQDEQYF. The chain combines TRBV5-1 with TRBJ2-7, with 7 nucleotides matching TRBD2. Germline trimming cut 5 bases from V and 5 bases from J; bases unmatched to any gene: 4. Germline assignment: CDR1 SGHRS and CDR2 YFSETQ. CDR3 size: 12 residues. Full variable domain (missing parts from reference TRBV5-1 and TRBJ2-7): KAGVTQTPRYLIKTRGQQVTLSCSPISGHRSVSWYQQTPGQGLQFLFEYFSETQRNKGNFPGRFSGRQFSNSRSEMNVSTLELGDSALYLCASRGGQDEQYFGPGTRLTVT.

V gene TRBV7-2 combines with J gene TRBJ1-2; TRBD1 matches 10 bases. The germline V gene has CDR1 SGHTA and CDR2 FQGNSA. V lost 1 base and J lost 8; bases outside the gene matches: 7. The CDR3 consists of 15 residues. The CDR3 sequence: CASSLEGQGVRGYTF. The CDR3 bases are TGTGCCAGCAGCTTAGAAGGACAGGGGGTGAGGGGCTACACCTTC.

V usage is TRBV4-3 and J usage is TRBJ1-6; no clear D gene. The CDR3 extends over 13 amino acids. The V end lost 0 bases, the J end lost 10 bases, and 7 bases lay between the germline ends. CDR1 LGHNA and CDR2 YSLEER come from the germline V gene. For the CDR3, the DNA is TGCGCCAGCAGCCAAGATCTGCGCTCACCCCTCCACTTT. Its protein product is CASSQDLRSPLHF.

This chain connects TRBV27 to TRBJ1-2; 8 nucleotides align to TRBD1. V lost 7 bases and J lost 6; bases outside the gene matches: 7. Germline V CDR1 and CDR2: MNHEY, SMNVEV (reference sequence). CDR3 length: 13 amino acids. The CDR3 spells CASTPGGGNGYTF. DNA of the CDR3: TGTGCCAGCACTCCAGGGGGCGGCAATGGCTACACCTTC.

This clone turned up a few times. V usage is TRBV2 and J usage is TRBJ2-1; D gene uncertain. The CDR3 totals 14 residues. The V end was cut by 3 bases, the J end by 2 bases, with 8 bases between. Germline values: CDR1 SNHLY, CDR2 FYNNEI. The DNA of the CDR3 is TGTGCCAGCAGTGAGGGTCAGGCCTACAATGAGCAGTTCTTC. The encoded protein is CASSEGQAYNEQFF. Variable domain in full (rest from reference TRBV2 and TRBJ2-1): EPEVTQTPSHQVTQMGQEVILRCVPISNHLYFYWYRQILGQKVEFLVSFYNNEISEKSEIFDDQFSVERPDGSNFTLKIRSTKLEDSAMYFCASSEGQAYNEQFFGPGTRLTVL.

The chain couples TRBV10-2 to TRBJ2-7, with D unresolved. There are 13 residues in the CDR3. Germline lookup yields CDR1 WSHSY and CDR2 SAAADI. V was shortened by 3 bases and J by 5 bases, with 11 bases between the two germline ends. CDR3 in amino acids: CASSDYGFNEQYF. The CDR3 bases are TGCGCCAGCAGTGACTACGGGTTCAACGAGCAGTACTTC.

V usage is TRBV7-8 and J usage is TRBJ2-2, with D perhaps TRBD2 (6 bases). From germline, CDR1 is SGHVS and CDR2 FQNEAQ. The CDR3 has 17 residues. V was clipped by 3 bases and J by 5 bases, with 19 bases between them. CDR3 protein: CASSFLASGGYTGELFF. The DNA for the CDR3 is TGTGCCAGCAGCTTCCTCGCTTCCGGGGGTTATACCGGGGAGCTGTTTTTT.

This clone was counted only a few times. The chain recombines TRBV21-1 with TRBJ2-2; the table's TRBD1 call for D was not verified on the DNA. TRBV21-1 is reported as a pseudogene. CDR3 length: 17 residues. The CDR3 sequence: CASSKRLKGANPGELFF. The CDR3 DNA reads as TGTGCCAGCAGCAAACGATTGAAGGGGGCGAATCCCGGGGAGCTGTTTTTT.